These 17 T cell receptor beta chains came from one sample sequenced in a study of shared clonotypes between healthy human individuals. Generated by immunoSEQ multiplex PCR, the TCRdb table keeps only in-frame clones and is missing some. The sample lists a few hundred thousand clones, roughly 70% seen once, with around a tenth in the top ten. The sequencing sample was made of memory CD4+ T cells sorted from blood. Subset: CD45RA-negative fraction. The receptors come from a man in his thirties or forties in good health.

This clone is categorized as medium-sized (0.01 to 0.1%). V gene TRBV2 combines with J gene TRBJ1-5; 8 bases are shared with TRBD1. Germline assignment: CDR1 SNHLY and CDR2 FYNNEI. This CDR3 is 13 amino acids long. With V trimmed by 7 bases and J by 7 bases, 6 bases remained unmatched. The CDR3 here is CASTGTGIQPQHF. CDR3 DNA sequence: TGTGCCAGCACAGGGACAGGCATACAGCCCCAGCATTTT.

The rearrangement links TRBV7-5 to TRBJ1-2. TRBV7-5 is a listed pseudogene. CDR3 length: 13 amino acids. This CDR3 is CVRSGDLDYGYTF. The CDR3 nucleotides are TGTGTCAGAAGTGGAGACCTAGACTATGGCTACACCTTC.

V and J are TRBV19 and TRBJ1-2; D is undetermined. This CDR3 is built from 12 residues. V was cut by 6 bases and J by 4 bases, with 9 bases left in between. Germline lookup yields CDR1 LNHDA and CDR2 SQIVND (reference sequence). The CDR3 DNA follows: TGTGCCAGTAGGACGGGAGCCTATGGCTACACCTTC. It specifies CASRTGAYGYTF. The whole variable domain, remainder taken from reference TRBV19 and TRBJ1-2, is DGGITQSPKYLFRKEGQNVTLSCEQNLNHDAMYWYRQDPGQGLRLIYYSQIVNDFQKGDIAEGYSVSREKKESFPLTVTSAQKNPTAFYLCASRTGAYGYTFGSGTRLTVV.

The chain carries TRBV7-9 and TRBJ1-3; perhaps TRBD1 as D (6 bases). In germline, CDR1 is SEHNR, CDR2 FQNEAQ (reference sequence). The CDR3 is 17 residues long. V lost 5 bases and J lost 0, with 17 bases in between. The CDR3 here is CASSPGTQGRSGNTIYF. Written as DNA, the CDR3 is TGTGCCAGCAGCCCTGGGACCCAGGGGCGCTCTGGAAACACCATATATTTT.

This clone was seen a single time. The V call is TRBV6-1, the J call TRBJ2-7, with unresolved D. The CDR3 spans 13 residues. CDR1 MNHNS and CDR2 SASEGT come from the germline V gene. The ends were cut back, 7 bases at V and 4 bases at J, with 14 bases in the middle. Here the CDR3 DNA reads TGTGCCAGCACCACGAACTATTTGTACGAGCAGTACTTC. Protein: CASTTNYLYEQYF.

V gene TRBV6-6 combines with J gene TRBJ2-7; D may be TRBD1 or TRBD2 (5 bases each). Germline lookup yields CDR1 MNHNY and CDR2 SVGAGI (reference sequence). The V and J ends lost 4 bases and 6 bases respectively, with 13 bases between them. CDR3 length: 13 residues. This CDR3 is CASSSQGPSEQYF. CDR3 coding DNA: TGTGCCAGCAGTTCCCAGGGACCTAGCGAGCAGTACTTC.

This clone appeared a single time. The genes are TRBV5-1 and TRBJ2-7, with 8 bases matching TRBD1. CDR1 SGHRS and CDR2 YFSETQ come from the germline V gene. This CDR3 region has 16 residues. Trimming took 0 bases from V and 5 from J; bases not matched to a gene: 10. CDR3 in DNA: TGCGCCAGCAGCTTGGGGGAGGCGCAGGGGGCCCACGAGCAGTACTTC. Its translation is CASSLGEAQGAHEQYF. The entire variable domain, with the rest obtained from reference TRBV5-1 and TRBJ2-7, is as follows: KAGVTQTPRYLIKTRGQQVTLSCSPISGHRSVSWYQQTPGQGLQFLFEYFSETQRNKGNFPGRFSGRQFSNSRSEMNVSTLELGDSALYLCASSLGEAQGAHEQYFGPGTRLTVT.

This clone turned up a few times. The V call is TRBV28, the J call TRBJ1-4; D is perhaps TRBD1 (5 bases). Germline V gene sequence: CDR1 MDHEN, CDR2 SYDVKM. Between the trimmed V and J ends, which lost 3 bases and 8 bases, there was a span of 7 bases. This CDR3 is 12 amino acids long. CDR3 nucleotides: TGTGCCAGCAGTTTCAGGGAAGAAAAACTGTTTTTT. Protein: CASSFREEKLFF. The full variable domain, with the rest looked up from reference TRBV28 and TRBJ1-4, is DVKVTQSSRYLVKRTGEKVFLECVQDMDHENMFWYRQDPGLGLRLIYFSYDVKMKEKGDIPEGYSVSREKKERFSLILESASTNQTSMYLCASSFREEKLFFGSGTQLSVL.

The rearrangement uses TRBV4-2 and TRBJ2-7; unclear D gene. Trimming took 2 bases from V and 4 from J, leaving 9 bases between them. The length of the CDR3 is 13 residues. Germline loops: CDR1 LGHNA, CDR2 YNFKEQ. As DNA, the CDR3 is TGTGCCAGCAGCCAACAGCCTGATTACGAGCAGTACTTC. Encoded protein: CASSQQPDYEQYF.

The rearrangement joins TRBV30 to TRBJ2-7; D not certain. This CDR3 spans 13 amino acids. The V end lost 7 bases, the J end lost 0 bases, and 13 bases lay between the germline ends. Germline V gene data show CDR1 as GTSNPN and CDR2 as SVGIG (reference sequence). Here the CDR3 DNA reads TGTGCCTTGTGGGCTGCGGACTCCTACGAGCAGTACTTC. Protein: CALWAADSYEQYF.

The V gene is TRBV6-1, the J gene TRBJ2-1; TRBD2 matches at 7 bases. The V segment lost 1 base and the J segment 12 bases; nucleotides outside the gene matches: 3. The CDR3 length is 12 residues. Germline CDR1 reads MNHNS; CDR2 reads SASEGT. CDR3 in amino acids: CASSEGGLRQFF. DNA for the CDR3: TGTGCCAGCAGTGAAGGGGGACTAAGGCAGTTCTTC.

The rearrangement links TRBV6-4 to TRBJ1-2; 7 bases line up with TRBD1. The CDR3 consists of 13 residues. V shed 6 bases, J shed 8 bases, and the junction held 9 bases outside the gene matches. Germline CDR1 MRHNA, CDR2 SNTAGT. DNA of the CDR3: TGTGCCAGCAGCGATCAGGGGGTACAGGGCTACACCTTC. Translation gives CASSDQGVQGYTF.

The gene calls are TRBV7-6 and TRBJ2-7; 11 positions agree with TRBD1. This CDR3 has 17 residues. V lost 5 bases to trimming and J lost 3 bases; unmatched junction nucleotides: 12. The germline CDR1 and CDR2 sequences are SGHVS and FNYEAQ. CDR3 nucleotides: TGTGCCAGCAGCGCGATGCCCTCCGGGACAGGGGGCTACGAGCAGTACTTC. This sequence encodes CASSAMPSGTGGYEQYF.

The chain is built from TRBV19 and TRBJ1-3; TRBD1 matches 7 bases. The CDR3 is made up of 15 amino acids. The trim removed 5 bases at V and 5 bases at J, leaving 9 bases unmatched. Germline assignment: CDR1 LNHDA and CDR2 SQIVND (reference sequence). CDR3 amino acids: CASSVRQGKRNTIYF. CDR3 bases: TGTGCCAGTAGTGTTCGACAGGGCAAGAGAAACACCATATATTTT.

CDR3 in amino acids: CASQTGSSYEQYF. In nucleotides, the CDR3 is TGTGCCAGCCAAACAGGGTCCTCCTACGAGCAGTACTTC. The V gene is TRBV6-1, the J gene TRBJ2-7, with D possibly TRBD1 on 6 matching bases. The V and J ends lost 8 bases and 0 bases respectively, with 11 bases between them. Looked up from germline, CDR1 is MNHNS and CDR2 is SASEGT. The CDR3 consists of 13 residues.

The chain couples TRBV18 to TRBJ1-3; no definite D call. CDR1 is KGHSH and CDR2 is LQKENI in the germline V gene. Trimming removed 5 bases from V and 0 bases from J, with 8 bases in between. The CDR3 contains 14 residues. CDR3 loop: CASSAGGSGNTIYF. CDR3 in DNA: TGTGCCAGCTCAGCAGGTGGCTCTGGAAACACCATATATTTT.

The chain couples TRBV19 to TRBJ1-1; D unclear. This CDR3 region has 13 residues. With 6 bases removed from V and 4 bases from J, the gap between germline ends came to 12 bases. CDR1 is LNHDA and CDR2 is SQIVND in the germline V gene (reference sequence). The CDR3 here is CASRSRHTTEAFF. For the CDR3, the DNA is TGTGCCAGTAGATCCCGACATACCACTGAAGCTTTCTTT.